Following are 16 T cell receptor beta chains from one sample sequenced in a study of breast tumors, draining lymph nodes, adjacent tissues listed by TCRdb under 2016. Lymph node samples came from the axillary draining lymph nodes of breast cancer patients. Library creation used multiplex PCR. The instrument was an Illumina HiSeq 2000. TCRdb reprocessed the public reads (quality trimming at Q25 with fastp, clone calling with MiXCR) and kept in-frame beta chains. Here each entry gathers all rows of one CDR3 protein and keeps the most common genes and DNA. The sample table holds 270,000 or so distinct CDR3 sequences, of which around 30% were seen once. The top ten hold around 1% of the sample. The sample taken for sequencing was axillary lymph node tissue. The origin of the receptors is a female donor with breast cancer. Some clones in this sample may be carry-over from other donors' samples.

On this clonotype: It is likely a read error, because the conserved phenylalanine at the end of the CDR3 is missing. V usage is TRBV7-3 and J usage is TRBJ2-1; either TRBD1 or TRBD2 may supply D (5 bases each). Germline V gene lookup returns CDR1 SGHTA and CDR2 FQGTGA. V was trimmed by 10 bases and J by 2 bases, leaving 12 bases between them. CDR3 size: 13 residues. CDR3 protein: CATGPGPYNEQFS. The CDR3 nucleotides are TGTGCCACCGGGCCGGGGCCCTACAATGAGCAGTTCTCC.

J is TRBJ2-1 and V is TRBV7-6; a possible D gene is TRBD2 (5 bases). Trimming stripped 1 base from V and 3 bases from J, with 10 bases between. Germline CDR1 reads SGHVS; CDR2 reads FNYEAQ. The CDR3 is 15 amino acids. In DNA form, the CDR3 reads TGTGCCAGCAGCTTAGGTAGCGCCATCTACAATGAGCAGTTCTTC. Translated: CASSLGSAIYNEQFF.

V usage is TRBV7-6 and J usage is TRBJ2-1, with 9 bases matching TRBD1. CDR3 length: 14 residues. Losses at the gene ends were 5 bases for V and 7 bases for J; bases not matched to a gene: 6. CDR1 and CDR2 from the germline V gene are SGHVS and FNYEAQ. CDR3 region: CASSLTGGENEQFF. Written as DNA, the CDR3 is TGTGCCAGCAGCCTGACAGGGGGAGAGAATGAGCAGTTCTTC.

This clonotype has more than one count but fewer than ten. This may be a read error: a much more frequent sequence differs by one nucleotide. This is likely a read error, given that the CDR3 carries no conserved phenylalanine or tryptophan at its end. This rearrangement joins TRBV7-9 to TRBJ1-3, with a weak D call TRBD1 (6 bases). V lost 5 bases, J lost 2 bases, and 10 bases lay in between. The CDR3 loop spans 14 amino acids. Germline V gene sequence: CDR1 SEHNR, CDR2 FQNEAQ (reference sequence). The CDR3 is CASSPNRAGNTIYL. CDR3 in DNA: TGTGCCAGCAGCCCAAACAGGGCTGGAAACACCATATATCTT.

This clonotype was recorded a few times. This may be a read error: a much more frequent sequence differs by one nucleotide. The rearrangement links TRBV20-1 to TRBJ2-7, with 10 bases matching TRBD2. Germline V lookup: CDR1 DFQATT, CDR2 SNEGSKA (reference sequence). This CDR3 is 14 amino acids long. CDR3 region: CRAGLAGASSEQYF. In nucleotides, the CDR3 is TGCAGGGCTGGGCTAGCGGGAGCCTCCTCCGAGCAGTACTTC.

This clonotype was seen many times. The chain links TRBV11-2 to TRBJ1-2; 9 bases agree with TRBD1. The J segment lost 6 bases and the V segment lost 5 bases, leaving 4 bases of the junction unmatched. This CDR3 is 13 amino acids long. From germline, CDR1 is SGHAT and CDR2 FQNNGV. The CDR3 region is CASSRTGGNGYTF. DNA for the CDR3: TGTGCCAGCAGCCGCACAGGGGGCAATGGCTACACCTTC.

Points on this clonotype: A much larger clonotype is one base distant, so this may be a read error. The chain carries TRBV5-4 and TRBJ2-2, with D tentatively TRBD1 (6 bases). The V and J ends lost 0 bases and 6 bases respectively, with 12 bases between them. Germline CDR1 is SGHNT and CDR2 is YYREEE (reference sequence). The CDR3 runs 15 residues. CDR3 nucleotides: TGTGCCAGCAGCTTGGACAGGGTGGTTTCCGGGGAGCTGTTTTTT. Encoded protein: CASSLDRVVSGELFF.

This clonotype was counted ten times or more. V is TRBV7-3 and J is TRBJ2-3; D may be TRBD2 (6 bases). The germline CDR1 and CDR2 sequences are SGHTA and FQGTGA. With 5 bases removed from V and 2 bases from J, the gap between germline ends came to 23 bases. The CDR3 spans 18 residues. The CDR3 DNA reads TGTGCCAGCAGCCCCACCCTCGGCGGGACGGAACTCACAGATACGCAGTATTTT. Translating it yields CASSPTLGGTELTDTQYF.

This clonotype was detected many times. Written as DNA, the CDR3 is TGTGCCAGCAGCGTAGTGCCTAGCGGGAGCACAGATACGCAGTATTTT. Amino acids: CASSVVPSGSTDTQYF. The gene calls are TRBV9 and TRBJ2-3; the match to TRBD2 covers 8 bases. The CDR3 loop spans 16 amino acids. CDR1 and CDR2 (germline): SGDLS, YYNGEE. V lost 0 bases to trimming and J lost 0 bases; unmatched junction nucleotides: 3.

This clonotype was counted ten times or more. This sequence joins TRBV20-1 and TRBJ2-2; 12 nucleotides align to TRBD2. The CDR3 loop spans 15 amino acids. Unmatched junction bases numbered 1, after V lost 1 base and J lost 4 bases. Germline V CDR1 and CDR2: DFQATT, SNEGSKA (reference sequence). The CDR3 bases are TGCAGTGCTAGAGGACTAGCGGGAGCCACCGGGGAGCTGTTTTTT. The encoded protein is CSARGLAGATGELFF.

At least ten counts were recorded for this clonotype. The chain joins TRBV7-3 to TRBJ2-1, with TRBD2 matching over 11 bases. V was clipped by 4 bases and J by 7 bases; unmatched bases: 9. The CDR3 length is 16 residues. CDR1 is SGHTA and CDR2 is FQGTGA in the germline V gene. CDR3 DNA: TGTGCCAGCAGCTCCCACCCGGGACTAGCGGTGAATGAGCAGTTCTTC. Translated, it gives CASSSHPGLAVNEQFF.

The chain has TRBV25-1 and TRBJ2-1, with TRBD2 matching over 8 bases. Germline V gene lookup returns CDR1 MGHDK and CDR2 SYGVNS. Trimming removed 4 bases from V and 9 bases from J; junction bases left unmatched: 5. The CDR3 runs 13 residues. CDR3 bases: TGTGCCAGCAGTGCAGCGGGAGATCGTGAGCAGTTCTTC. Its protein product is CASSAAGDREQFF.

To note about this clonotype: A read error may explain this, as a much larger clone is one base away. Without the conserved terminal phenylalanine or tryptophan, this CDR3 likely stems from a read error. This chain links TRBV5-4 with TRBJ1-2; no reliable D call. Trimming removed 0 bases from V and 1 base from J, with 7 bases in between. The CDR3 runs 14 residues. Germline V gene sequence: CDR1 SGHNT, CDR2 YYREEE (reference sequence). Written as DNA, the CDR3 is TGTGCCAGCAGCTTGGACGGAGTTAACTATGGCTACACCTCC. Translated: CASSLDGVNYGYTS.

This clonotype has a count of ten or more. The chain couples TRBV20-1 to TRBJ2-1; no reliable D call. The CDR3 is 11 amino acids. In germline, CDR1 is DFQATT, CDR2 SNEGSKA (reference sequence). V dropped 4 bases and J dropped 4 bases, with 5 bases sitting between them. The chain's CDR3 is CSATRYNEQFF. CDR3 DNA: TGCAGTGCTACCAGGTACAATGAGCAGTTCTTC.

This clonotype was seen a handful of times. With a much larger clone just one base away, this may be a read error. This likely comes from a read error, as the CDR3 has no conserved phenylalanine or tryptophan at its end. The chain carries TRBV9 and TRBJ2-1, with D perhaps TRBD1 or TRBD2 (5 bases each). V was trimmed by 4 bases and J by 7 bases, leaving 12 bases between them. CDR1 is SGDLS, CDR2 YYNGEE, per germline. The CDR3 is 13 amino acids. For the CDR3, the DNA is TGTGCCAGCAGCCTCGGGACGGCGAATGAGCAGTTCTCC. This encodes CASSLGTANEQFS.

To note about this clonotype: Just one base apart from a much larger clone, this may be a read error. The chain uses TRBV11-3 and TRBJ2-5; TRBD2 matches 8 bases. This CDR3 has 17 amino acids. Germline values: CDR1 SGHNT, CDR2 YENEEA. CDR3 loop: CASSLAAGGLVVGTRYF. For the CDR3, the DNA is TGTGCCAGCAGCTTAGCTGCGGGGGGACTGGTTGTCGGGACCCGGTACTTC.